This T cell receptor beta chain was sequenced in a study of control samples from healthy donors and cancer patients (TCRdb year 2020). Library prep was done by the immunoSEQ multiplex PCR assay. TCRdb's version of the immuneACCESS table is confined to in-frame rearrangements and falls short of the full clone set. An unresolved V gene accounts for under half of the shortfall where checked; the remainder is of unknown origin. The sample table lists 130,000 or so clones, about nine tenths of them with a count of one. The ten largest clones take up roughly 7.8% of the sample. In the case of this clone: Its target antigen remains unknown. Base-call qualities are not available, and no considerably larger clone is one nucleotide away.

Cut back by 0 bases and 2 bases, the V and J ends lie 9 bases apart. Taken from the germline V gene, the CDR1 and CDR2 loops are SGHRS and YFSETQ. The CDR3 contains 15 residues, cysteine and phenylalanine counted. The only DNA kept is the CDR3, 45 bases in frame from the first base. Source material: PBMCs. The receptor was isolated from a man aged 50-59 years with head and neck cancer. The chain links TRBV5-1 with TRBJ2-1; there is no confident call for the D gene. In nucleotides, the sequence is TGCGCCAGCAGCTTGGCCCCAGATACCTACAATGAGCAGTTCTTC. It encodes CASSLAPDTYNEQFF. The entire variable domain, with the stretches around the CDR3 drawn from the reference TRBV5-1 and TRBJ2-1 proteins, is KAGVTQTPRYLIKTRGQQVTLSCSPISGHRSVSWYQQTPGQGLQFLFEYFSETQRNKGNFPGRFSGRQFSNSRSEMNVSTLELGDSALYLCASSLAPDTYNEQFFGPGTRLTVL.